The clone carrying this T cell receptor (beta chain) was recorded many times. No antigen is known for it. This sample stems from a study of identical twins. TCRdb reprocessed the 5' RACE reads via MiXCR and lists one record per CDR3 protein. The sample has some 630,000 distinct CDR3 sequences; 7% to 7.5% are singletons. This CDR3 contains 13 residues. Germline-derived CDR1 and CDR2 are KGHDR and SFDVKD. Losses at the gene ends were 1 base for V and 9 bases for J; bases not matched to a gene: 2. Findings and caveats of the study: Out-of-frame TCR alpha sharing in monozygotic twins exceeded recombination model predictions.

The same data also went into a second study, on yellow fever vaccine responses in identical twins. That work adds: Twins showed a vaccine T cell response that reportedly seemed partly convergent, partly personalized.

Sequencing was performed on PBMCs. The TCR originated in a woman between 18 and 29 years old in good health. The genes are TRBV24-1 and TRBJ2-1; 7 bases line up with TRBD2. Here the CDR3 DNA reads TGTGCCACCAGTGATTTACCTAGCGGTGAGCAGTTCTTC. The encoded protein is CATSDLPSGEQFF.